This paragraph reports one T cell receptor beta chain. No cognate antigen has been identified for it. Base qualities are not recorded, but no much larger clone differs from it by a single base. This entry is derived from a study of blood T cell repertoires in COVID-19 (dated by TCRdb to about 2020). General notes on the study: The collaborator samples originated in the United States, Italy and Spain and spanned the acute and convalescent phases of COVID-19. The repertoires were released in a freely available public database intended as a resource for research on the immune response to SARS-CoV-2. Subjects who had been exposed to COVID-19, were actively infected with it, or had recovered from it provided the deeply sampled blood TCRbeta repertoires that made up the dataset. The sample metadata nearly always contained a de-identified subject ID, COVID-19 status, age in years and sex. The prospective study material was composed of cDNA or gDNA derived from T cells, B-cell-depleted T cells, or PBMCs. Where available, HLA class I and class II types were obtained from metadata supplied by the sample provider rather than from assay-based typing. The samples were drawn from the first 160 participants of the ongoing ImmuneRACE study and from about 1,200 subjects provided by 6 global collaborators. Results the study describes overall, beyond this receptor: Clinical and demographic metadata were provided uncurated, with the amount varying by source and participant.

The CDR3 covers 16 residues, taking in both the cysteine and the phenylalanine. Here the CDR3 DNA is all that survives: 48 bases in frame from base 1. CDR1 SGHTA and CDR2 FQGTGA were looked up in the germline V gene. V lost 1 base and J lost 3 bases, and the count of bases not matched to a germline gene is 4. Participants in the prospective study were aged roughly 18 to 89 years, lived in over 20 United States geographic areas, and enrolled through a virtual design. Cohort assignment in the prospective study relied on participant-reported clinical history from a screening survey and a study questionnaire. In the prospective study, mobile phlebotomists collected whole blood, serum and a nasopharyngeal or oropharyngeal swab from each participant. Over an approximately 2-month period, participants in the prospective study had the option of providing additional blood draws and questionnaires. Blood samples from the prospective study were shipped frozen or at room temperature prior to DNA extraction.

TCRbeta CDR3 regions were amplified from genomic DNA by means of the immunoSEQ Assay, a bias-controlled multiplex PCR. The published analysis was carried out like this. Nucleated cell counts per sample were estimated from amplification of reference gene primers within the assay. Sequence reads were collapsed and filtered to measure the absolute abundance of every unique TCRbeta CDR3 rearrangement. For each sample, productive Simpson clonality was calculated as the square root of Simpson's diversity index over productive rearrangements. In TCRdb, the immuneACCESS table is reduced to in-frame sequences with V and J assigned. These tables do not hold every clone; where another copy was compared, an unresolved V gene accounts for under half, and the others remain unexplained. For V, J and clone size, that table is used; D and trimming come from the DNA. The sample table records 250,000 to 300,000 clones; approximately 91% of these occur just once. Of the sample, more than 1% is held by the ten largest clones.

Sequencing was performed on PBMCs or T cells enriched from blood (not recorded which). This sequence uses TRBV7-3 and TRBJ2-5, with 11 bases in between that match TRBD2. The TCR originated in a human donor in a cohort exposed to, infected with or recovered from COVID-19 (not recorded which). The donor label of this sample is uncertain. The sequenced DNA is TGTGCCAGCAGCTTAAGCGGGACTAGCGGAAAAGAGACCCAGTACTTC. Its protein is CASSLSGTSGKETQYF.